A selection of T cell receptor beta chains follows, all from one sample in a study of tumor-infiltrating lymphocytes in primary liver carcinoma. One entry per CDR3 protein results from TCRdb running MiXCR on the multiplex PCR reads. Among about 100,000 distinct CDR3 sequences listed, around three quarters were seen once. What was sequenced was liver tumor tissue from sampling region 5. The receptor set was obtained from a woman aged 55-70 years with primary liver carcinoma and hepatitis B virus infection. Each CDR3 is given with its conserved first and last residue. The D gene is left open where the match is weak. Clone size is not always given. Where it is, it says once, few, many or a class for expanded clones.

>TRBJ2-7|TRBV2|-|-
CASSESRYSYEQYF
TGTGCCAGCAGTGAAAGCCGCTACTCCTACGAGCAGTACTTC
>TRBJ1-1|TRBV30|TRBD1|many
CASRGQMNTEAFF
TGTGCCTCAAGGGGACAGATGAACACTGAAGCTTTCTTT
>TRBJ2-3|TRBV11-2|TRBD1|-
CASSLAGQEITYTQYF
TGTGCCAGCAGCTTAGCCGGACAGGAGATCACATATACACAGTATTTT
>TRBJ2-1|TRBV7-2|-|-
CASSLMSGLTYNEQFF
TGTGCCAGCAGCTTAATGTCAGGCCTCACCTACAATGAGCAGTTTTTC
>TRBJ2-3|TRBV29-1|-|-
CSAEVEWAGDTQYF
TGCAGCGCTGAAGTCGAGTGGGCTGGAGATACGCAGTATTTT
>TRBJ1-2|TRBV5-5|-|-
CASSWDMRANYAYTF
TGTGCCAGCAGCTGGGACATGAGAGCTAACTATGCCTACACCTTC
>TRBJ1-1|TRBV5-1|-|-
CASSSDRVNTEAFF
TGCGCCAGCAGCTCTGACAGAGTGAACACTGAAGCTTTCTTT
>TRBJ1-2|TRBV24-1|-|-
CATSDPGRGDYGYTF
TGTGCCACCAGTGATCCCGGACGGGGGGACTATGGCTACACCTTC
>TRBJ1-5|TRBV4-1|-|many
CASSQDLAGNQPQHF
TGCGCCAGCAGCCAAGATCTGGCCGGTAATCAGCCCCAGCATTTT
>TRBJ1-2|TRBV5-6|-|-
CASSYGAPNYGCTF
TGTGCCAGCAGCTACGGGGCACCAAACTATGGCTGCACCTTC
>TRBJ2-3|TRBV11-2|TRBD2|-
CVSKLLPAGEADTQYF
TGTGTCAGCAAGTTGCTCCCAGCGGGAGAGGCAGATACGCAGTATTTT
>TRBJ1-4|TRBV28|-|-
CVSSPQGGNEKVFF
TGTGTCAGCAGCCCCCAGGGAGGTAATGAAAAAGTGTTTTTT
>TRBJ2-7|TRBV4-1|-|-
CVSSQVSGDEQYF
TGTGTCAGCAGCCAAGTTTCAGGCGACGAGCAGTACTTC
>TRBJ2-3|TRBV28|TRBD1|few
CPGTDFTDTQYF
TGTCCCGGGACAGACTTCACAGATACGCAGTATTTT
>TRBJ1-3|TRBV18|-|-
CASSPMAIGGLSSGNTIYF
TGTGCCAGCTCACCGATGGCTATCGGGGGGCTCAGCTCTGGAAACACCATATATTTT
>TRBJ2-7|TRBV4-1|-|-
CASSQDDTGLGEQYF
TGCGCCAGCAGCCAAGACGACACAGGGTTAGGAGAGCAGTATTTC
>TRBJ1-2|TRBV29-1|-|-
CIAGGGQKDYGYTF
TGCATCGCTGGGGGGGGACAAAAGGACTATGGCTACACCTTC
>TRBJ2-7|TRBV6-2/TRBV6-3|TRBD1|once
CASTFRQGRSYEQHF
TGTGCCAGCACCTTTCGACAGGGGCGAAGTTACGAGCAGCACTTC
>TRBJ1-2|TRBV11-2|TRBD1|-
CANSLDRGLYGYTF
TGTGCCAACAGCTTAGACAGGGGACTCTATGGCTACACCTTC
>TRBJ2-6|TRBV6-5|-|many
CASSYSVVSPSGANVLTF
TGTGCCAGCAGTTACTCGGTGGTATCCCCCTCTGGGGCCAACGTCCTGACTTTC
>TRBJ2-3|TRBV12-3/TRBV12-4|-|many
CASSSSSVTDTQYF
TGTGCCAGCAGCTCGTCTAGCGTCACAGATACGCAGTATTTT
>TRBJ2-6|TRBV6-5|-|many
CASSYGTYNVLTF
TGTGCCAGCAGTTATGGGACTTACAACGTCCTGACTTTC
>TRBJ2-3|TRBV6-6|TRBD2|many
CASIERESTDTQYF
TGTGCCAGCATCGAGCGGGAGAGCACAGATACGCAGTATTTT
>TRBJ2-7|TRBV4-2|TRBD2|-
CASSPGLAGANEQYF
TGTGCCAGCAGCCCGGGACTAGCTGGAGCCAACGAGCAGTACTTC
>TRBJ1-4|TRBV11-2|-|-
CASSMQTGGRQKLFF
TGTGCCAGCAGCATGCAGACGGGGGGTAGACAAAAACTGTTTTTT
>TRBJ2-4|TRBV5-4|TRBD1|-
CASSSGTGQNIRYF
TGTGCCAGCAGCTCGGGGACAGGCCAAAACATTCGGTACTTC
>TRBJ1-1|TRBV20-1|-|-
CSARDEGLVGDTTEAFF
TGCAGTGCTAGAGATGAGGGATTGGTGGGCGATACCACTGAAGCTTTCTTT
>TRBJ2-6|TRBV10-2|TRBD2|-
CATEGLAVFSGANVLTF
TGCGCTACTGAGGGACTAGCGGTGTTCTCTGGGGCCAACGTCCTGACTTTC
>TRBJ2-5|TRBV11-2|-|-
CVSSLGLEETQYF
TGTGTCAGCAGCCTGGGCTTAGAAGAGACCCAGTACTTC
>TRBJ1-6|TRBV11-2|-|-
CASSFVVSSPLHF
TGTGCCAGTAGCTTTGTAGTGAGTTCACCCCTCCACTTT
>TRBJ2-3|TRBV11-1|-|-
CASSLRQCAGKSHF
TGTGCCAGCAGCTTAAGGCAATGTGCGGGAAAGTCACACTTT
>TRBJ2-1|TRBV28|-|-
CVSSLYNEQFF
TGTGTCAGCAGCCTCTATAATGAGCAGTTCTTC
>TRBJ1-1|TRBV5-1|-|-
CASSLEAWVGNTEAFF
TGCGCCAGCAGCTTGGAGGCTTGGGTGGGAAACACTGAAGCTTTCTTT
>TRBJ2-2|TRBV11-1|-|-
CASSFWDTGGLFF
TGTGCCAGCAGCTTTTGGGACACCGGGGGGCTGTTTTTT
>TRBJ2-6|TRBV10-2|-|many
CASMQSQAGANVLTF
TGCGCCAGCATGCAGAGCCAGGCTGGGGCCAACGTCCTGACTTTC
>TRBJ1-1|TRBV7-9|-|-
CARRLGRENTEAFF
TGTGCCCGCAGGTTAGGGCGGGAGAACACTGAAGCTTTCTTT
>TRBJ1-6|TRBV12-3/TRBV12-4|-|once
CASSLGEASPLHF
TGTGCCAGCAGTCTAGGAGAGGCTTCACCCCTCCACTTT
>TRBJ2-7|TRBV11-2|TRBD1|-
CASSQTGEEQYF
TGTGCCAGTAGCCAGACAGGGGAAGAGCAGTACTTC
>TRBJ2-3|TRBV11-1|-|-
CACSLRQPVGESHF
TGTGCCTGCAGCTTAAGGCAACCTGTGGGAGAGTCTCACTTT
>TRBJ1-1|TRBV11-3|-|-
CASSTRGGKVRAFF
TGTGCCAGCAGCACTAGGGGAGGGAAGGTTCGCGCTTTCTTT
>TRBJ2-7|TRBV12-3/TRBV12-4|-|-
CASSLEQGSEQYF
TGTGCCAGCAGTTTAGAGCAGGGATCTGAGCAGTACTTC